The present entry profiles one TCR beta chain with its context. This clone was recorded many times. This clone's antigen is unknown. The read falls 3 residues short of the CDR3 end, and the missing part is taken from the germline J gene. Most CVID patients and most healthy controls were of Caucasian heritage. From each donor, about 5 to 8.5 ml of heparinized peripheral whole blood was collected. TCRbeta CDR3 repertoires were sequenced from genomic DNA of adults with common variable immune deficiency (CVID) and healthy adult controls. A total of about 22 healthy adult volunteers (approximately 12 female and 10 male; age range about 23 to 75 years, mean age about 35) were included in the control group. Diluted blood was density-centrifuged over Hypaque 1077 or Ficoll-Paque to isolate peripheral blood mononuclear cells. Unsorted mononuclear cells served as the source of genomic DNA, which was extracted either by Qiagen column purification or by a centrifugation-based method.

The sample is drawn from a study of T cell clonality in common variable immunodeficiency (dated by TCRdb to the mid-2010s). Overall study results and their limits: Fewer deletions and N-nucleotide insertions were reportedly observed in CVID TCRbeta sequences, and highly modified clones with 13 or more V deletions were reportedly absent from CVID TCRbeta sequences. Fewer TCRbeta clones were shared among CVID subjects than among healthy controls (p < 0.0001). TCRbeta clonality was higher in CVID subjects than in healthy controls (t-test p = 0.018), and the increase was most characteristic of about a third of subjects. The authors noted that sequencing repertoires of T cell subpopulations would be needed to clarify what caused the increased clonality in CVID. Differences among patients in the CVID cohort limited the correlations between repertoire features and clinical complications. Even though DNA input was the same, control samples had an average of about 80,000 unique sequences each, compared with 25,000 to 35,000 in CVID samples.

Via the germline V gene, CDR1 is SGHRS and CDR2 YFSETQ. Counted from cysteine to phenylalanine, this CDR3 has 12 amino acids. Of the CDR3's DNA, 27 bases were read; they are in frame from base 1. V is trimmed back by 4 bases and J by 6 bases, and the junction contains 3 bases that no gene match accounts for. For sequencing, equivalent amounts of genomic DNA were input from CVID and control samples. For every sample, a 60 bp segment covering the rearranged TCRbeta CDR3 region was amplified and then sequenced. The immunoSEQ assay, a bias-corrected multiplex PCR combined with high-throughput sequencing, was used to amplify TCRbeta. For the original study's pipeline: Every unique nucleotide sequence was considered a clone and was annotated with V, D and J genes, copy number and frequency. Sequences were labeled productive if in frame, and non-productive if out of frame or containing stop codons. As previously described, Shannon's entropy was used to calculate clonality. Mean CDR3 Kyte-Doolittle hydropathy was derived from the predicted amino acid sequences of productive clones. Using the R hclust function, scaled V gene usage was clustered hierarchically with Manhattan distance and complete linkage. Sharing of clones by CDR3 amino acid sequence was evaluated by resampling 12 repertoires per group over 100 rounds. The repertoires were searched for 55 to 75 published EBV-specific and 200 to 300 published CMV-specific TCRbeta sequences. Analysis left out a couple of CVID samples that produced under 10,000 sequences, so 40 to 45 CVID repertoires remained. The clones in this table, taken by TCRdb from immuneACCESS, are in-frame only. Not every clone is retained; where verified, under half of the shortfall comes from an unresolved V gene, and the cause of the rest is unknown. D and trimming come from the DNA, and the V and J calls and clone size come from that table. The data for this sample show more than 30,000 clones, each detected more than once. The ten largest clones add up to roughly 3% of the sample.

The origin of this receptor is a person between 18 and 75 years old in good health. Sequenced: peripheral blood mononuclear cells. Rearrangement joined TRBV5-1 to TRBJ2-7; 8 central nucleotides agree with TRBD1. The CDR3 reads as follows: CASSPDRVEQYF. The DNA read from the CDR3 is TGCGCCAGCAGCCCGGACAGGGTCGAG.